The 23 T cell receptor beta chains listed next were all sequenced from one sample in a study of T cell repertoires in cytomegalovirus infection. MiXCR was run by TCRdb on the reads, yielding one entry per CDR3 protein. The data show some 440,000 distinct CDR3 sequences, under 40% seen once. Sequencing input: PBMCs. Receptor source: a human donor in good health (CMV status not recorded). Some clones in this sample may be carry-over from other donors' samples.

In this sample, this clonotype turned up many times. This sequence joins TRBV7-2 and TRBJ1-2; the D gene is possibly TRBD1 (5 bases). The CDR3 has 15 amino acids. V was pared by 0 bases and J by 3 bases, with 11 bases between. Germline assignment: CDR1 SGHTA and CDR2 FQGNSA. The CDR3 is CASSLAVARDYGYTF. In nucleotides, the CDR3 is TGTGCCAGCAGCTTAGCGGTGGCCAGGGACTATGGCTACACCTTC.

The chain uses TRBV14 and TRBJ2-1, with 15 bases aligning to TRBD2. Trimming removed 4 bases from V and 10 bases from J; junction bases left unmatched: 8. The length of the CDR3 is 16 residues. The germline CDR1 and CDR2 sequences are SGHDN and FVKESK. The CDR3, as DNA: TGTGCCAGCAGCCTTCCCGGGACTAGCGGGGGGACGGAGCAGTTCTTC. It codes for CASSLPGTSGGTEQFF. The full variable domain, in which reference TRBV14 and TRBJ2-1 provide the parts outside the CDR3, is EAGVTQFPSHSVIEKGQTVTLRCDPISGHDNLYWYRRVMGKEIKFLLHFVKESKQDESGMPNNRFLAERTGGTYSTLKVQPAELEDSGVYFCASSLPGTSGGTEQFFGPGTRLTVL.

This chain uses TRBV6-1 with TRBJ1-1, with D perhaps TRBD1 (5 bases). V was cut by 7 bases and J by 1 base, with 16 bases left in between. The CDR3 length is 15 residues. Looked up from germline, CDR1 is MNHNS and CDR2 is SASEGT. The chain's CDR3 is CASTIPPTENTEAFF. CDR3 DNA sequence: TGTGCCAGCACCATTCCCCCGACAGAGAACACTGAAGCTTTCTTT.

This clonotype occurred many times. The rearrangement joins TRBV6-5 to TRBJ2-1; TRBD1 aligns across 7 bases. The CDR3 is 13 residues long. V lost 4 bases and J lost 4; bases outside the gene matches: 1. The germline V gene encodes CDR1 MNHEY and CDR2 SVGAGI. The CDR3 sequence: CASSSTGYNEQFF. The CDR3 DNA sequence: TGTGCCAGCAGTTCGACAGGGTACAATGAGCAGTTCTTC.

This clonotype appeared a few times. V usage is TRBV11-3 and J usage is TRBJ1-2; unclear D gene. Germline CDR1 and CDR2: SGHNT and YENEEA. V shed 5 bases and J shed 1 base, with 11 bases lying between them. This CDR3 is built from 14 residues. This CDR3 reads CASSQPRDNYGYTF. The CDR3 DNA reads as TGTGCCAGCAGCCAGCCAAGGGATAACTATGGCTACACCTTC.

At least ten counts were recorded for this clonotype. J is TRBJ2-7 and V is TRBV7-2; D is ambiguous. V was shortened by 3 bases and J by 3 bases, with 6 bases between the two germline ends. The CDR3 runs to 12 residues. The germline V gene has CDR1 SGHTA and CDR2 FQGNSA. CDR3 DNA sequence: TGTGCCAGCAGCTTTAGGTACTACGAGCAGTACTTC. This codes for CASSFRYYEQYF. The full variable domain, completed using reference TRBV7-2 and TRBJ2-7, is GAGVSQSPSNKVTEKGKDVELRCDPISGHTALYWYRQSLGQGLEFLIYFQGNSAPDKSGLPSDRFSAERTGGSVSTLTIQRTQQEDSAVYLCASSFRYYEQYFGPGTRLTVT.

The chain uses TRBV10-2 and TRBJ2-7, with no clear D. This CDR3 comprises 11 residues. Germline assignment: CDR1 WSHSY and CDR2 SAAADI. Trimming removed 10 bases at V and 3 bases at J, with 10 bases between. The CDR3 protein is CATRRGYEQYF. CDR3 in DNA: TGCGCCACCCGCCGCGGCTACGAGCAGTACTTC.

The rearrangement links TRBV7-2 to TRBJ1-2, with D perhaps TRBD1 (5 bases). The CDR3 consists of 15 residues. The V end lost 5 bases, the J end lost 4 bases, and 17 bases lay between the germline ends. Germline assignment: CDR1 SGHTA and CDR2 FQGNSA. The CDR3 is CASSILGGSGYGYTF. CDR3 in DNA: TGTGCCAGCAGCATCCTCGGGGGTTCAGGCTATGGCTACACCTTC.

The rearrangement joins TRBV19 to TRBJ2-2, with D uncertain. Trimming removed 5 bases at V and 2 bases at J, with 12 bases between. The CDR3 consists of 15 residues. The germline V gene has CDR1 LNHDA and CDR2 SQIVND (reference sequence). CDR3: CASSALFPNTGELFF. Here the CDR3 DNA reads TGTGCCAGTAGTGCCCTCTTCCCTAACACCGGGGAGCTGTTTTTT. The full variable domain, in which reference TRBV19 and TRBJ2-2 provide the parts outside the CDR3, is DGGITQSPKYLFRKEGQNVTLSCEQNLNHDAMYWYRQDPGQGLRLIYYSQIVNDFQKGDIAEGYSVSREKKESFPLTVTSAQKNPTAFYLCASSALFPNTGELFFGEGSRLTVL.

A word on this clonotype: A junction boundary mismatches the germline segment, possibly from a read error. CDR3 sequence: CARSPGTASYEQYF. CDR3 in DNA: TGTGCCCGCAGTCCCGGGACAGCCTCCTACGAGCAGTACTTC. The chain carries TRBV2 and TRBJ2-7; 7 bases align to TRBD1. Per germline, CDR1 SNHLY and CDR2 FYNNEI. The CDR3 has 14 amino acids.

This clonotype was seen a handful of times. The rearrangement joins TRBV27 to TRBJ1-5; no clear D gene. CDR3 length: 15 residues. The V gene's germline CDR1 is MNHEY and CDR2 SMNVEV (reference sequence). V lost 5 bases and J 3 bases, leaving 14 bases between the germline ends. CDR3 amino acids: CASSTDVEHNQPQHF. Written as DNA, the CDR3 is TGTGCCAGCAGTACGGACGTAGAGCACAATCAGCCCCAGCATTTT.

The J gene is TRBJ2-7, the V gene TRBV9; D might be TRBD2 (7 bases). This CDR3 is built from 16 residues. Deletions cut 0 bases from V and 0 bases from J, with 13 bases between. Germline CDR1 and CDR2: SGDLS and YYNGEE. The CDR3 spells CASSVGGGGGSYEQYF. The CDR3 nucleotides are TGTGCCAGCAGCGTAGGCGGCGGGGGCGGCTCCTACGAGCAGTACTTC.

This clonotype was counted ten times or more. The chain joins TRBV28 to TRBJ2-7, with 13 bases lining up with TRBD2. Germline CDR1 is MDHEN and CDR2 is SYDVKM. CDR3 length: 14 amino acids. Trimming at V came to 7 bases and at J to 7 bases, leaving 7 bases not matched to a gene. CDR3: CASKLLAGGLEQYF. CDR3 coding DNA: TGTGCCAGCAAACTACTAGCGGGGGGGCTTGAGCAGTACTTC.

In this sample, this clonotype turned up many times. The chain uses TRBV7-8 and TRBJ1-1; unclear D gene. The germline V gene encodes CDR1 SGHVS and CDR2 FQNEAQ. CDR3 size: 20 residues. Trimming left V 5 bases short and J 4 bases short, with 32 bases between. In DNA, the CDR3 is TGTGCCAGCAGCCCCGTCGACCTGGGGAGCCGCCCGGTATTGGGCACTGAAGCTTTCTTT. Translation gives CASSPVDLGSRPVLGTEAFF.

This clonotype was seen only a few times. This chain links TRBV5-4 with TRBJ2-3; D is unclear. Germline V gene lookup returns CDR1 SGHNT and CDR2 YYREEE (reference sequence). This CDR3 contains 13 residues. V lost 1 base and J 2 bases, leaving 5 bases between the germline ends. The CDR3 sequence: CASSLSPTDTQYF. The DNA for the CDR3 is TGTGCCAGCAGCTTGAGTCCCACAGATACGCAGTATTTT.

On this clonotype itself: The germline gene is not matched at one end of the junction; a read error may be the cause. The chain is built from TRBV7-6 and TRBJ2-1, with D perhaps assigned TRBD1 or TRBD2 (6 bases each). The CDR3 consists of 16 residues. Germline CDR1 and CDR2: SGHVS and FNYEAQ. The CDR3 DNA reads as TGTTCCAGCAGCTCCGAAGAGGGGGGAACCTACAATGAGCAGTTCTTC. Translation: CSSSSEEGGTYNEQFF. Complete variable domain (other parts from reference TRBV7-6 and TRBJ2-1): GAGVSQSPRYKVTKRGQDVALRCDPISGHVSLYWYRQALGQGPEFLTYFNYEAQQDKSGLPNDRFSAERPEGSISTLTIQRTEQRDSAMYRCSSSSEEGGTYNEQFFGPGTRLTVL.

The chain has TRBV6-2 or TRBV6-3 and TRBJ1-1, with TRBD1 as a possible D gene (5 bases). The V gene's germline CDR1 is MNHEY and CDR2 SVGEGT. The CDR3 loop spans 12 amino acids. With 10 bases removed from V and 4 bases from J, the gap between germline ends came to 13 bases. CDR3 protein: CATEGGGTEAFF. The CDR3, as DNA: TGTGCCACCGAGGGTGGGGGCACTGAAGCTTTCTTT.

This clonotype was detected ten times or more. The chain has TRBV7-2 and TRBJ1-6; 11 nucleotides align to TRBD1. The CDR3 is 13 residues long. CDR1 and CDR2 from the germline V gene are SGHTA and FQGNSA. Trimming at V came to 3 bases and at J to 11 bases, leaving 0 bases not matched to a gene. CDR3: CASSLDRGPPLHF. CDR3 in DNA: TGTGCCAGCAGCTTGGACAGGGGGCCACCCCTCCACTTT.

This clonotype has just a few counts. The chain uses TRBV28 and TRBJ2-2; D is perhaps TRBD1 (6 bases). V was trimmed by 7 bases and J by 1 base, leaving 13 bases between them. CDR3 size: 15 residues. Germline V CDR1 and CDR2: MDHEN, SYDVKM. CDR3 bases: TGTGCCAGCACGAGGGACATTTTGAACACCGGGGAGCTGTTTTTT. This gives the protein CASTRDILNTGELFF.

There are a few counts of this clonotype. This chain uses TRBV11-2 with TRBJ2-2, with D hard to call. V dropped 5 bases and J dropped 5 bases, with 15 bases sitting between them. Germline-derived CDR1 and CDR2 are SGHAT and FQNNGV. The CDR3 is 15 amino acids. CDR3: CASSPVKGWTGELFF. The CDR3 DNA reads as TGTGCCAGCAGCCCCGTAAAGGGCTGGACCGGGGAGCTGTTTTTT.

The sample holds many counts of this clonotype. The rearrangement uses TRBV7-2 and TRBJ2-1; 10 positions match TRBD2. The V gene's germline CDR1 is SGHTA and CDR2 FQGNSA. Losses at the gene ends were 2 bases for V and 4 bases for J; bases not matched to a gene: 5. This CDR3 has 16 residues. For the CDR3, the DNA is TGTGCCAGCAGCTTATTAGTAGCGGGGGGATACAATGAGCAGTTCTTC. Residues: CASSLLVAGGYNEQFF. Combining the CDR3 with reference TRBV7-2 and TRBJ2-1 gives the whole variable domain GAGVSQSPSNKVTEKGKDVELRCDPISGHTALYWYRQSLGQGLEFLIYFQGNSAPDKSGLPSDRFSAERTGGSVSTLTIQRTQQEDSAVYLCASSLLVAGGYNEQFFGPGTRLTVL.

The gene calls are TRBV28 and TRBJ2-3, with D unclear. The CDR3 has 14 residues. CDR1 and CDR2 (germline): MDHEN, SYDVKM. Trimming removed 6 bases from V and 2 bases from J, with 12 bases in between. In DNA form, the CDR3 reads TGTGCCAGCAGACGAGCTCTAAACACAGATACGCAGTATTTT. Its translation: CASRRALNTDTQYF.

This clonotype was recorded many times. The chain uses TRBV7-2 and TRBJ1-4; D gene uncertain. The CDR3 spans 15 residues. From germline, CDR1 is SGHTA and CDR2 FQGNSA. The V gene lost 0 bases and the J gene lost 1 base, with 6 bases spanning the gap. The CDR3 bases are TGTGCCAGCAGCTTAGCGGGTGGAACTAATGAAAAACTGTTTTTT. This codes for CASSLAGGTNEKLFF.